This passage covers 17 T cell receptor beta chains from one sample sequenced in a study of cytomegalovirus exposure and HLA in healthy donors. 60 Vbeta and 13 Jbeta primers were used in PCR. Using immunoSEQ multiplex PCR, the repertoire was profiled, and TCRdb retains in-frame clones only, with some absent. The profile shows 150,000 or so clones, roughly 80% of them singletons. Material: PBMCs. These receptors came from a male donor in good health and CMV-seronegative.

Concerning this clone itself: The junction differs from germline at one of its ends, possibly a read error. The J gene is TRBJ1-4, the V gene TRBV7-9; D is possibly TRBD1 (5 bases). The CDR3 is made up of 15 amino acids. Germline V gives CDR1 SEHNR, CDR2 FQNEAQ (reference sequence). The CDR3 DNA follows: TGTTCCAGCAGCACCCAGACAGTTGTTAATGAAAAACTGTTTTTT. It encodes CSSSTQTVVNEKLFF.

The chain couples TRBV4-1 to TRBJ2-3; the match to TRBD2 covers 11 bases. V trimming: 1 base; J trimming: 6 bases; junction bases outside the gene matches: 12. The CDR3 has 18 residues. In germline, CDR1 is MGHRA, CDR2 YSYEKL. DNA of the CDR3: TGCGCCAGCAGCCAAGCCCCCTTTAGCGGGAGGGCCGACGATACGCAGTATTTT. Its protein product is CASSQAPFSGRADDTQYF.

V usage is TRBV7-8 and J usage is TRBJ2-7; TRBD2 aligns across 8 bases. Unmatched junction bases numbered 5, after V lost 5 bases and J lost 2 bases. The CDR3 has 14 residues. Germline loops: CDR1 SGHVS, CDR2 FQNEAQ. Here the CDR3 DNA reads TGTGCCAGCAGCCGCACTAGCGGTCCCTACGAGCAGTACTTC. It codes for CASSRTSGPYEQYF.

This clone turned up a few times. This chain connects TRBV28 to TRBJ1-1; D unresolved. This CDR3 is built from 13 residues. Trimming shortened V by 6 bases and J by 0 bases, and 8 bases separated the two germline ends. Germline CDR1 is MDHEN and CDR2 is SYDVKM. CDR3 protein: CASRAPMNTEAFF. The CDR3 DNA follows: TGTGCCAGCAGGGCACCGATGAACACTGAAGCTTTCTTT.

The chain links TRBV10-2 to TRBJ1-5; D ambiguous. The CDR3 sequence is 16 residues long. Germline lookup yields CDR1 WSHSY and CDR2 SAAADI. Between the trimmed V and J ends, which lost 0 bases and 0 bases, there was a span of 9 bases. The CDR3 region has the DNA TGCGCCAGCAGTGAGTCGAAGGACTATAGCAATCAGCCCCAGCATTTT. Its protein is CASSESKDYSNQPQHF.

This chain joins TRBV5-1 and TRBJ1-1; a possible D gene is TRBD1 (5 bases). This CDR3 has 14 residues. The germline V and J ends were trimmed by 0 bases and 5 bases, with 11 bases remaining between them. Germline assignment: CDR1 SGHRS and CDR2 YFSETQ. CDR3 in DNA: TGCGCCAGCAGCTTGGTTGGGGGGGGGACTGAAGCTTTCTTT. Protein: CASSLVGGGTEAFF.

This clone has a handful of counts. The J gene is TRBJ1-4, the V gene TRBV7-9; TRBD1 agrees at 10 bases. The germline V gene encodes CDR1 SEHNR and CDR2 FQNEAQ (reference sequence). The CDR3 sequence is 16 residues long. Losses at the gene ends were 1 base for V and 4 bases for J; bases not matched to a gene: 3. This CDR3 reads CASSLGDRGINEKLFF. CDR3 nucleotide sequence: TGTGCCAGCAGCTTAGGGGACAGGGGTATTAATGAAAAACTGTTTTTT.

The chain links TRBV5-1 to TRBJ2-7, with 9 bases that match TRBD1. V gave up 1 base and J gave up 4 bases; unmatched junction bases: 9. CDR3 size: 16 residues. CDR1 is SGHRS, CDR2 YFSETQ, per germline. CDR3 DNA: TGCGCCAGCAGCTTGCTTTATGGGACAGGGTCTTACGAGCAGTACTTC. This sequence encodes CASSLLYGTGSYEQYF.

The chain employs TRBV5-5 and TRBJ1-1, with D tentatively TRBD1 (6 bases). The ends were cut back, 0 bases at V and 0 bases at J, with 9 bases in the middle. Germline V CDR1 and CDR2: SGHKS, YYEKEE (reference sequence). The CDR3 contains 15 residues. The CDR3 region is CASSLGGHLNTEAFF. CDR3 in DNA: TGTGCCAGCAGCTTGGGGGGACACCTGAACACTGAAGCTTTCTTT.

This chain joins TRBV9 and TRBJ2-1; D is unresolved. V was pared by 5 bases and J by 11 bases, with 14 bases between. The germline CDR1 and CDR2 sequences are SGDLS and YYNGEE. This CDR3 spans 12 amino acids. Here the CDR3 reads CASSAREMKQFF. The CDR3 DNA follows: TGTGCCAGCAGTGCGCGAGAGATGAAGCAGTTCTTC.

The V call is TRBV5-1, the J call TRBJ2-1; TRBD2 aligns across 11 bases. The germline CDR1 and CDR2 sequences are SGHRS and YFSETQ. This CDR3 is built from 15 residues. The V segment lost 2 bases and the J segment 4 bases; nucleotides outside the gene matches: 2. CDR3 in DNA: TGCGCCAGCAGCTTAACTAGCGGGGGATACAATGAGCAGTTCTTC. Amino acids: CASSLTSGGYNEQFF.

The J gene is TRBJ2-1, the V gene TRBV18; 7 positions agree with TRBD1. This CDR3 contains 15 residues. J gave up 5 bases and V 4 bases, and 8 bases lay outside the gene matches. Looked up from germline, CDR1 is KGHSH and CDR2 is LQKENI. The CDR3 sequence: CASSRGDRVHNEQFF. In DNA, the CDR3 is TGTGCCAGCTCACGAGGGGACAGAGTTCACAATGAGCAGTTCTTC. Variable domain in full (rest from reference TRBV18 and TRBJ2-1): NAGVMQNPRHLVRRRGQEARLRCSPMKGHSHVYWYRQLPEEGLKFMVYLQKENIIDESGMPKERFSAEFPKEGPSILRIQQVVRGDSAAYFCASSRGDRVHNEQFFGPGTRLTVL.

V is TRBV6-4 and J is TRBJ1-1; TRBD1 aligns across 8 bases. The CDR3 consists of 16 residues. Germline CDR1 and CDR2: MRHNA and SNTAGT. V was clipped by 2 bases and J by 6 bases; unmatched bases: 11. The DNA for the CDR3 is TGTGCCAGCAGTGACGGGACAGGTCTCACGTCTTCTGAAGCTTTCTTT. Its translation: CASSDGTGLTSSEAFF.

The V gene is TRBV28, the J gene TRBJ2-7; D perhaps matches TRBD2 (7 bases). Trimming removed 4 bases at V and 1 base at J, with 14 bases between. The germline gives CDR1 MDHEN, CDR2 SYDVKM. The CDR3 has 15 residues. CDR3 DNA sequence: TGTGCCAGCAGTTCCCCGGGGGGCGGATCCTACGAGCAGTACTTC. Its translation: CASSSPGGGSYEQYF.

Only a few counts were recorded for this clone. The CDR3 loop is CASTETGIADTQYF. CDR3 DNA: TGTGCCAGCACCGAGACAGGGATTGCAGATACGCAGTATTTT. The chain has TRBV6-5 and TRBJ2-3, with TRBD1 matching over 7 bases. The germline CDR1 and CDR2 sequences are MNHEY and SVGAGI. The CDR3 has 14 residues. After removal of 7 bases from V and 4 bases from J, the junction contained 8 bases not matched to a gene.

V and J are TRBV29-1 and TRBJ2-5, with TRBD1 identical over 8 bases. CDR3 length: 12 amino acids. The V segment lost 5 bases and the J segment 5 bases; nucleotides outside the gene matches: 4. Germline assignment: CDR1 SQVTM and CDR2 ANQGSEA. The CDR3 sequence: CSVTRGHETQYF. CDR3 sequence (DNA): TGCAGCGTTACCAGGGGGCATGAGACCCAGTACTTC. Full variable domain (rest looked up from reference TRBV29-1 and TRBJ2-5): SAVISQKPSRDICQRGTSLTIQCQVDSQVTMMFWYRQQPGQSLTLIATANQGSEATYESGFVIDKFPISRPNLTFSTLTVSNMSPEDSSIYLCSVTRGHETQYFGPGTRLLVL.

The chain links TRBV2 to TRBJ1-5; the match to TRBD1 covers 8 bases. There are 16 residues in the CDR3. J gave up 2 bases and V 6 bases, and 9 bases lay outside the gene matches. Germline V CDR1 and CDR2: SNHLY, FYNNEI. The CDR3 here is CASRRTRGQGNQPQHF. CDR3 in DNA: TGTGCCAGCAGGAGGACCAGGGGACAGGGCAATCAGCCCCAGCATTTT.